The rows below give T cell receptor beta chains drawn from one sample of a study of cytomegalovirus exposure and HLA in healthy donors. Here immunoSEQ multiplex PCR was the method, and the copy in TCRdb shows in-frame clones only, minus some. The sample records more than 80,000 clones, roughly nine tenths being singletons. Sequencing was performed on PBMCs. The receptors stem from a young woman in good health and CMV-seropositive. The CDR3 runs from the conserved cysteine through the conserved F or W. A D gene is named only where the DNA matches it firmly. Clone size is shown for a subset of rows, as once, few, many or a class of expanded clone.

CDR3 length: 18; D gene: .; clone size: .; V gene: TRBV2; J gene: TRBJ2-4; CDR3 protein: CASSEGVGGATAKNIQYF; CDR3 DNA: TGTGCCAGCAGTGAAGGGGTTGGGGGGGCGACGGCCAAAAACATTCAGTACTTC
CDR3 length: 15; D gene: TRBD2; clone size: .; V gene: TRBV5-1; J gene: TRBJ2-5; CDR3 protein: CASSSAGALQETQYF; CDR3 DNA: TGCGCCAGCAGCTCAGCGGGGGCCCTCCAAGAGACCCAGTACTTC
CDR3 length: 15; D gene: TRBD1; clone size: .; V gene: TRBV9; J gene: TRBJ1-4; CDR3 protein: CASSAHPGQPEKLFF; CDR3 DNA: TGTGCCAGCAGCGCCCACCCGGGACAGCCAGAAAAACTGTTTTTT
CDR3 length: 15; D gene: .; clone size: .; V gene: TRBV11-3; J gene: TRBJ2-5; CDR3 protein: CASSLVPSRKETQYF; CDR3 DNA: TGTGCCAGCAGCTTAGTCCCCTCCCGTAAAGAGACCCAGTACTTC
CDR3 length: 11; D gene: .; clone size: once; V gene: TRBV2; J gene: TRBJ2-1; CDR3 protein: CASTSAGEQFF; CDR3 DNA: TGTGCCAGCACTAGCGCTGGTGAGCAGTTCTTC
CDR3 length: 18; D gene: .; clone size: .; V gene: TRBV23-1; J gene: TRBJ1-3; CDR3 protein: CASSHTGFPQGSGNTIYF; CDR3 DNA: TGCGCCAGCAGTCACACCGGGTTCCCCCAAGGCTCTGGAAACACCATATATTTT
CDR3 length: 15; D gene: .; clone size: .; V gene: TRBV27; J gene: TRBJ1-1; CDR3 protein: CASSFRGGANTEAFF; CDR3 DNA: TGTGCCAGCAGTTTCCGGGGGGGCGCGAACACTGAAGCTTTCTTT
CDR3 length: 14; D gene: .; clone size: .; V gene: TRBV5-1; J gene: TRBJ1-3; CDR3 protein: CASSLSGYGNTIYF; CDR3 DNA: TGCGCCAGCAGCTTGTCGGGATATGGAAACACCATATATTTT
CDR3 length: 14; D gene: .; clone size: .; V gene: TRBV6-1; J gene: TRBJ2-3; CDR3 protein: CASSRLLDSNTQYF; CDR3 DNA: TGTGCCAGCAGTCGCCTACTAGATTCGAATACGCAGTATTTT
CDR3 length: 12; D gene: .; clone size: .; V gene: TRBV11-2; J gene: TRBJ1-1; CDR3 protein: CASSLGGHETFF; CDR3 DNA: TGTGCCAGCAGCTTAGGGGGACACGAGACTTTCTTT
CDR3 length: 14; D gene: .; clone size: .; V gene: TRBV27; J gene: TRBJ1-2; CDR3 protein: CASSFAGGGFGYTF; CDR3 DNA: TGTGCCAGCAGTTTCGCTGGGGGGGGGTTTGGCTACACCTTC
CDR3 length: 13; D gene: .; clone size: .; V gene: TRBV6-9; J gene: TRBJ1-2; CDR3 protein: CASSYQGLYGYTF; CDR3 DNA: TGTGCCAGCAGTTATCAGGGGCTCTATGGCTACACCTTC
CDR3 length: 14; D gene: .; clone size: .; V gene: TRBV28; J gene: TRBJ1-5; CDR3 protein: CASSLSRYNQPQHF; CDR3 DNA: TGTGCCAGCAGTTTATCTCGTTACAATCAGCCCCAGCATTTT